The 11 T cell receptor beta chains below all came from one sample that was sequenced in a study of blood T cell repertoires in COVID-19. Only in-frame clones appear in the TCRdb table, and some are missing; sequencing was by immunoSEQ multiplex PCR. The profile covers about 100,000 clones, with around four fifths appearing a single time and 12% taken by the ten largest. Sequenced input: peripheral blood. The receptors stem from a woman aged 70 to 79 with acute or convalescent COVID-19.

V and J are TRBV6-1 and TRBJ2-4, with TRBD2 matching 9 bases. In germline, CDR1 is MNHNS, CDR2 SASEGT. The CDR3 loop spans 17 amino acids. Losses at the gene ends were 4 bases for V and 8 bases for J; bases not matched to a gene: 15. CDR3 nucleotide sequence: TGTGCCAGCAGTGGGAGGGCTAGCGGGGTTTCCCTGCACATTCAGTACTTC. It encodes CASSGRASGVSLHIQYF.

This clone was seen a single time. CDR3 DNA sequence: TGTGCCAGCAGTGCCCAAGGGGGTACTAACTATGGCTACACCTTC. Protein: CASSAQGGTNYGYTF. The chain combines TRBV6-4 with TRBJ1-2, with a possible D match to TRBD1 (6 bases). V was pared by 4 bases and J by 0 bases, with 12 bases between. The CDR3 is 15 residues long. Germline V gives CDR1 MRHNA, CDR2 SNTAGT.

This clone came up a few times. This chain joins TRBV28 and TRBJ1-5, with 7 nucleotides matching TRBD1. J lost 1 base, V lost 7 bases, and 4 bases had no gene match. The germline V gene encodes CDR1 MDHEN and CDR2 SYDVKM. The CDR3 sequence is 14 residues long. CDR3 amino acids: CASIKGASNQPQHF. DNA of the CDR3: TGTGCCAGCATCAAGGGGGCAAGCAATCAGCCCCAGCATTTT.

The rearrangement joins TRBV12-3 or TRBV12-4 to TRBJ1-6; no clear D. The V and J ends lost 6 bases and 9 bases respectively, with 9 bases between them. CDR3 length equals 12 residues. Written as DNA, the CDR3 is TGTGCCAGCAGGGGAGGGCTTTCACCCCTCCACTTT. The encoded protein is CASRGGLSPLHF.

In its sample, this clone was seen a few times. The V gene is TRBV27, the J gene TRBJ2-1; D ambiguous. V gave up 2 bases and J gave up 10 bases, with 15 bases separating them. The germline V gene has CDR1 MNHEY and CDR2 SMNVEV (reference sequence). This CDR3 is 14 amino acids long. CDR3 region: CASSLVARLEEQFF. In DNA form, the CDR3 reads TGTGCCAGCAGTTTAGTGGCACGGCTGGAGGAGCAGTTCTTC.

This clone was picked up a small number of times. Distinct nucleotide sequences in the sample also encode this CDR3. This chain joins TRBV7-9 and TRBJ1-2, with D possibly being TRBD1 (5 bases). In germline, CDR1 is SEHNR, CDR2 FQNEAQ (reference sequence). This CDR3 has 14 amino acids. V was trimmed by 1 base and J by 2 bases, leaving 8 bases between them. CDR3 bases: TGTGCCAGCAGCTTAGGTGGGGGGAACTATGGCTACACCTTC. Protein product: CASSLGGGNYGYTF.

J is TRBJ1-4 and V is TRBV6-5; 7 bases map to TRBD1. The germline gives CDR1 MNHEY, CDR2 SVGAGI. The CDR3 length is 15 residues. Losses at the gene ends were 4 bases for V and 8 bases for J; bases not matched to a gene: 10. CDR3: CASSSVQGPGEKLFF. The DNA of the CDR3 is TGTGCCAGCAGTTCCGTACAGGGGCCGGGAGAAAAACTGTTTTTT.

V and J are TRBV30 and TRBJ2-3; 8 nucleotides match TRBD2. The germline CDR1 and CDR2 sequences are GTSNPN and SVGIG (reference sequence). There are 14 residues in the CDR3. The V segment lost 5 bases and the J segment 2 bases; nucleotides outside the gene matches: 6. CDR3 in amino acids: CAWGSGGITDTQYF. The CDR3 DNA reads TGTGCCTGGGGCTCGGGGGGGATCACAGATACGCAGTATTTT.

This chain joins TRBV6-6 and TRBJ1-2; D possibly corresponds to TRBD1 (6 bases). Germline values: CDR1 MNHNY, CDR2 SVGAGI (reference sequence). The CDR3 has 14 amino acids. V dropped 4 bases and J dropped 4 bases, with 13 bases sitting between them. The CDR3 DNA reads as TGTGCCAGCAGTTCCCGGGGGGCAGGCTATGGCTACACCTTC. This gives the protein CASSSRGAGYGYTF.

J is TRBJ2-3 and V is TRBV9; possibly TRBD1 for D (6 bases). Germline V lookup: CDR1 SGDLS, CDR2 YYNGEE. V was shortened by 4 bases and J by 0 bases, with 9 bases between the two germline ends. The CDR3 totals 14 residues. CDR3 bases: TGTGCCAGCAGCCAGGGGCCTAGCACAGATACGCAGTATTTT. Translation gives CASSQGPSTDTQYF.

This chain uses TRBV6-1 with TRBJ1-1; tentative D call: TRBD1 (5 bases). The germline V gene has CDR1 MNHNS and CDR2 SASEGT. This CDR3 has 12 amino acids. V was clipped by 8 bases and J by 5 bases, with 12 bases between them. The CDR3: CASRRGGTEAFF. CDR3 nucleotides: TGTGCCAGCCGCCGGGGGGGAACTGAAGCTTTCTTT.